The next 30 T cell receptor beta chains were all read from a single sample in a study of regulatory T cells in long-lasting Graves disease. Researchers made TCR beta libraries by using iRepertoire HTBI primers and running Arm-PCR on CDR3 regions. TCRdb reprocessed the multiplex PCR reads with MiXCR, giving one entry per CDR3 protein. Among over 200,000 distinct CDR3 sequences listed, 15% to 20% were seen once. Time point: newly diagnosed GD, antithyroid drugs for less than 3 months. PBMC RNA was the source of the TCR library. Another study also made use of these data, one on T cells in Graves' hyperthyroidism and ophthalmopathy.

The sample was peripheral blood mononuclear cells (PBMCs), taken at new diagnosis, from a patient treated with antithyroid drugs. These receptors all stem from a woman in her 30s with Graves disease.

This clonotype was seen ten or more times. The chain joins TRBV20-1 to TRBJ1-1; TRBD1 aligns across 9 bases. Germline V gives CDR1 DFQATT, CDR2 SNEGSKA (reference sequence). Unmatched junction bases numbered 4, after V lost 4 bases and J lost 1 base. The CDR3 totals 14 residues. In DNA, the CDR3 is TGCAGTGCTACGACAGGGGGTGGGAACACTGAAGCTTTCTTT. Its translation: CSATTGGGNTEAFF.

This clonotype has just one count. V usage is TRBV20-1 and J usage is TRBJ2-3; a possible D gene is TRBD2 (7 bases). The V and J ends lost 6 bases and 6 bases respectively, with 16 bases between them. Germline CDR1 and CDR2: DFQATT and SNEGSKA (reference sequence). The CDR3 length is 13 residues. The CDR3 loop reads CSAGGGGADTQYF. The CDR3, as DNA: TGCAGTGCCGGGGGTGGGGGGGCGGATACGCAGTATTTT.

This clonotype was observed many times. At one of its ends the junction is not consistent with the germline gene, which may arise from a read error. The gene calls are TRBV5-1 and TRBJ2-1; D gene unclear. Per germline, CDR1 SGHRS and CDR2 YFSETQ. The length of the CDR3 is 15 residues. The CDR3 nucleotides read TGTGCCAGCAGCTTGCCCCAGAGCTCCTACAATGAGCAGTTCTTC. Its protein is CASSLPQSSYNEQFF.

This clonotype was detected only a few times. The chain combines TRBV5-1 with TRBJ2-5, with 9 bases aligning to TRBD1. The trim removed 6 bases at V and 1 base at J, leaving 4 bases unmatched. There are 14 residues in the CDR3. Germline-derived CDR1 and CDR2 are SGHRS and YFSETQ. The CDR3 spells CASNPTGGQETQYF. The CDR3 DNA reads as TGCGCCAGCAACCCGACAGGGGGCCAAGAGACCCAGTACTTC.

This clonotype was detected only a few times. The chain combines TRBV6-5 with TRBJ1-6; 7 bases are shared with TRBD1. The CDR3 has 15 amino acids. Germline V gene lookup returns CDR1 MNHEY and CDR2 SVGAGI. The ends lost 4 bases at V and 2 bases at J; junction bases unmatched: 2. The CDR3: CASSLQGPYNSPLHF. CDR3 sequence (DNA): TGTGCCAGCAGTTTACAGGGGCCCTATAATTCACCCCTCCACTTT.

This clonotype appeared many times. The rearrangement links TRBV7-9 to TRBJ1-2; D remains ambiguous. Germline CDR1 is SEHNR and CDR2 is FQNEAQ (reference sequence). This CDR3 is 15 amino acids long. The V and J ends lost 0 bases and 8 bases respectively, with 16 bases between them. DNA of the CDR3: TGTGCCAGCAGCTTAGCGGTTGGAAAAGATGGAGGCTACACCTTC. This gives the protein CASSLAVGKDGGYTF.

This clonotype was counted at least ten times. The chain has TRBV6-1 and TRBJ2-4, with D maybe TRBD2 (6 bases). Per the germline V gene, CDR1 is MNHNS and CDR2 is SASEGT. The CDR3 extends over 20 amino acids. V was shortened by 1 base and J by 0 bases, with 22 bases between the two germline ends. The CDR3 sequence is CASSEEEGGFSNLAKNIQYF. Written as DNA, the CDR3 is TGTGCCAGCAGTGAAGAGGAGGGTGGTTTTTCTAACCTAGCCAAAAACATTCAGTACTTC.

This clonotype came up once. With a much larger clone just one base away, this may be a read error. The J gene is TRBJ2-3, the V gene TRBV27; the D gene is possibly TRBD1 (5 bases). V was cut by 6 bases and J by 3 bases, with 19 bases left in between. This CDR3 is 16 amino acids long. Germline-derived CDR1 and CDR2 are MNHEY and SMNVEV (reference sequence). CDR3 nucleotide sequence: TGTGCCAGCAGCCCCTCTAGGCAGGGCGAAACAGATACGCAGTATTTT. This sequence encodes CASSPSRQGETDTQYF.

To note about this clonotype: A much larger clone lies a single base off, so this may be a read error. The conserved phenylalanine or tryptophan is not found at the CDR3 terminus, so this likely reflects a read error. CDR3 coding DNA: TGTGCCAGCAGCTCCGGGATTCCAGGTCAGCCCCAGCATTCT. Translating gives CASSSGIPGQPQHS. This chain joins TRBV11-2 and TRBJ1-5; D gene uncertain. V lost 4 bases and J lost 6, with 13 bases in between. This CDR3 has 14 amino acids. Germline lookup yields CDR1 SGHAT and CDR2 FQNNGV.

Ten or more counts support this clonotype. This CDR3 reads CASSMGQGSTEAFF. CDR3 sequence (DNA): TGTGCCAGTAGTATGGGACAGGGGAGTACTGAAGCTTTCTTT. The chain uses TRBV19 and TRBJ1-1, with 10 bases identical to TRBD1. Germline V CDR1 and CDR2: LNHDA, SQIVND (reference sequence). J lost 5 bases, V lost 3 bases, and 3 bases had no gene match. The CDR3 consists of 14 residues.

This clonotype came up many times. This chain uses TRBV18 with TRBJ2-5; no definite D call. This CDR3 is 14 amino acids long. Germline values: CDR1 KGHSH, CDR2 LQKENI. V was pared by 0 bases and J by 2 bases, with 7 bases between. CDR3 sequence reads: CASSPPSEQETQYF. DNA for the CDR3: TGTGCCAGCTCACCACCGTCCGAACAAGAGACCCAGTACTTC. Full variable domain (missing parts from reference TRBV18 and TRBJ2-5): NAGVMQNPRHLVRRRGQEARLRCSPMKGHSHVYWYRQLPEEGLKFMVYLQKENIIDESGMPKERFSAEFPKEGPSILRIQQVVRGDSAAYFCASSPPSEQETQYFGPGTRLLVL.

There are many counts of this clonotype. This chain links TRBV7-2 with TRBJ1-1, with no clear D. The germline gives CDR1 SGHTA, CDR2 FQGNSA. The CDR3 length is 14 residues. Trimming took off 6 bases at V and 1 base at J, with 12 bases between the two ends. CDR3 nucleotide sequence: TGTGCCAGCAGATTCTTGGAGGGGAACACTGAAGCTTTCTTT. Amino acid sequence: CASRFLEGNTEAFF. Supplemented by reference TRBV7-2 and TRBJ1-1, the full variable domain reads GAGVSQSPSNKVTEKGKDVELRCDPISGHTALYWYRQSLGQGLEFLIYFQGNSAPDKSGLPSDRFSAERTGGSVSTLTIQRTQQEDSAVYLCASRFLEGNTEAFFGQGTRLTVV.

This clonotype was detected ten times or more. Relative to the germline gene, one junction end is altered; a read error may explain this. The rearrangement joins TRBV5-5 to TRBJ2-1; the D is unclear. CDR3 size: 14 residues. Per germline, CDR1 SGHKS and CDR2 YYEKEE (reference sequence). CDR3 region: CASSLDISYNGQFF. The CDR3 bases are TGTGCCAGCAGCCTAGACATCTCCTACAATGGGCAGTTCTTC. The whole variable domain, filled in from reference TRBV5-5 and TRBJ2-1, reads DAGVTQSPTHLIKTRGQQVTLRCSPISGHKSVSWYQQVLGQGPQFIFQYYEKEERGRGNFPDRFSARQFPNYSSELNVNALLLGDSALYLCASSLDISYNGQFFGPGTRLTVL.

This clonotype was seen only a few times. The J gene is TRBJ1-6, the V gene TRBV3-1, with a possible D match to TRBD1 (6 bases). There are 17 residues in the CDR3. CDR1 is LGHDT, CDR2 YNNKEL, per germline (reference sequence). The V end was cut by 3 bases, the J end by 0 bases, with 12 bases between. In DNA form, the CDR3 reads TGTGCCAGCAGCCAGGGCACAGGGAGCTCCTATAATTCACCCCTCCACTTT. This gives the protein CASSQGTGSSYNSPLHF.

This clonotype has ten or more counts. The chain combines TRBV3-1 with TRBJ1-2; D call uncertain. Looked up from germline, CDR1 is LGHDT and CDR2 is YNNKEL (reference sequence). V lost 1 base, J lost 6 bases, and 6 bases lay in between. The length of the CDR3 is 12 residues. CDR3 in DNA: TGTGCCAGCAGCCAAGGTCTAAATGGCTACACCTTC. It translates to CASSQGLNGYTF. The complete variable domain, with remaining parts taken from reference TRBV3-1 and TRBJ1-2, reads DTAVSQTPKYLVTQMGNDKSIKCEQNLGHDTMYWYKQDSKKFLKIMFSYNNKELIINETVPNRFSPKSPDKAHLNLHINSLELGDSAVYFCASSQGLNGYTFGSGTRLTVV.

This clonotype was counted between two and nine times. This chain joins TRBV10-2 and TRBJ1-5; D is unclear. Germline values: CDR1 WSHSY, CDR2 SAAADI. The V end was cut by 2 bases, the J end by 2 bases, with 7 bases between. The CDR3 spans 14 residues. The CDR3 loop is CASSEILGNQPQHF. For the CDR3, the DNA is TGCGCCAGCAGTGAGATATTGGGCAATCAGCCCCAGCATTTT.

The CDR3 nucleotides read TGTGCCAGCAGCTTACACGGGACAGGGAACGAAAAACTGTTTTTT. Translating gives CASSLHGTGNEKLFF. The chain has TRBV7-9 and TRBJ1-4; 9 positions match TRBD1. CDR1 is SEHNR and CDR2 is FQNEAQ in the germline V gene (reference sequence). This CDR3 comprises 15 residues. The junction had 6 bases not matched to a gene; V was cut back by 2 bases and J by 8 bases.

This chain links TRBV2 with TRBJ1-2; the match to TRBD1 covers 8 bases. CDR3 length equals 12 residues. In germline, CDR1 is SNHLY, CDR2 FYNNEI. V lost 8 bases to trimming and J lost 6 bases; unmatched junction nucleotides: 5. CDR3 coding DNA: TGTGCCAGCCCCGGACAGGGAGATGGCTACACCTTC. Its protein is CASPGQGDGYTF.

This clonotype turned up a few times. V and J are TRBV5-6 and TRBJ2-6; D is unresolved. The CDR3 is 17 residues long. Germline CDR1 reads SGHDT; CDR2 reads YYEEEE. V lost 3 bases to trimming and J lost 0 bases, with 13 bases between them. CDR3: CASSWALYFSGANVLTF. Written as DNA, the CDR3 is TGTGCCAGCAGCTGGGCCCTCTACTTCTCTGGGGCCAACGTCCTGACTTTC. The entire variable domain, with the rest obtained from reference TRBV5-6 and TRBJ2-6, is as follows: DAGVTQSPTHLIKTRGQQVTLRCSPKSGHDTVSWYQQALGQGPQFIFQYYEEEERQRGNFPDRFSGHQFPNYSSELNVNALLLGDSALYLCASSWALYFSGANVLTFGAGSRLTVL.

The rearrangement links TRBV20-1 to TRBJ1-1, with D tentatively TRBD1 (6 bases). Trimming left V 1 base short and J 6 bases short, with 12 bases between. Germline CDR1 is DFQATT and CDR2 is SNEGSKA (reference sequence). The CDR3 sequence is 13 residues long. The CDR3 reads CSARGTGIPEAFF. CDR3 DNA: TGCAGTGCTAGAGGAACAGGGATCCCTGAAGCTTTCTTT.

In its sample, this clonotype was seen many times. The CDR3 region is CASKGWDRGNEAFF. The CDR3 region has the DNA TGTGCCAGCAAGGGGTGGGACAGGGGGAATGAAGCTTTCTTT. The chain combines TRBV12-3 or TRBV12-4 with TRBJ1-1; 11 bases are shared with TRBD1. The ends lost 7 bases at V and 7 bases at J; junction bases unmatched: 8. The CDR3 has 14 residues.

At least ten counts were recorded for this clonotype. V gene TRBV20-1 combines with J gene TRBJ1-4; tentatively, D is TRBD1 (6 bases). Looked up from germline, CDR1 is DFQATT and CDR2 is SNEGSKA (reference sequence). Trimming pared 6 bases from V and 8 bases from J, leaving 16 bases between. The CDR3 covers 13 residues. The CDR3 nucleotides read TGCAGTGCATCGACAGGTGTGGGGGAAAAACTGTTTTTT. Its translation is CSASTGVGEKLFF.

This clonotype has ten or more counts. This chain connects TRBV19 to TRBJ1-1, with D possibly matching TRBD1 (6 bases). The CDR3 consists of 14 residues. Trimming pared 10 bases from V and 4 bases from J, leaving 19 bases between. CDR1 is LNHDA and CDR2 is SQIVND in the germline V gene (reference sequence). The CDR3 region has the DNA TGTGCCACTAAAAATGGGGGGCTCGGCACTGAAGCTTTCTTT. Translation: CATKNGGLGTEAFF.

This clonotype was picked up many times. The V and J genes are TRBV11-3 and TRBJ2-5, with 7 bases identical to TRBD1. This CDR3 region has 14 residues. Unmatched junction bases numbered 7, after V lost 5 bases and J lost 4 bases. The germline V gene encodes CDR1 SGHNT and CDR2 YENEEA. The CDR3 DNA follows: TGTGCCAGCAGCCACGGCGCAGGGGGAGAGACCCAGTACTTC. It is translated as CASSHGAGGETQYF.

This clonotype was observed many times. The rearrangement joins TRBV20-1 to TRBJ1-6; TRBD1 matches at 9 bases. With 7 bases clipped from V and 7 bases from J, the junction kept 5 bases outside the gene matches. The CDR3 sequence is 13 residues long. The germline gives CDR1 DFQATT, CDR2 SNEGSKA (reference sequence). For the CDR3, the DNA is TGCAGTGGGGGACAGGGCCTAAATTCACCCCTCCACTTT. It encodes CSGGQGLNSPLHF.

This clonotype was detected only a few times. The chain combines TRBV2 with TRBJ2-1; TRBD2 is a possible D gene (5 bases). The CDR3 has 15 amino acids. Per germline, CDR1 SNHLY and CDR2 FYNNEI. The V and J ends lost 1 base and 2 bases respectively, with 9 bases between them. CDR3 bases: TGTGCCAGCAGTGAAGGAGGGTTCACCTACAATGAGCAGTTCTTC. As protein: CASSEGGFTYNEQFF.

This chain uses TRBV7-8 with TRBJ2-5; no definite D call. Trimming stripped 1 base from V and 1 base from J, with 13 bases between. Germline assignment: CDR1 SGHVS and CDR2 FQNEAQ. The CDR3 contains 16 residues. The CDR3 here is CASSLEISLIQETQYF. The CDR3 nucleotides read TGTGCCAGCAGCTTAGAAATCAGTCTAATCCAAGAGACCCAGTACTTC.

At least ten counts were recorded for this clonotype. This rearrangement joins TRBV9 to TRBJ2-1, with 8 bases fitting TRBD2. CDR3 size: 12 residues. Germline loops: CDR1 SGDLS, CDR2 YYNGEE. Trimming at V came to 6 bases and at J to 6 bases, leaving 2 bases not matched to a gene. The CDR3 DNA follows: TGTGCCAGCACTAGCGGGCGCAATGAGCAGTTCTTC. It is translated as CASTSGRNEQFF.

This clonotype was observed at least ten times. This chain links TRBV20-1 with TRBJ1-2, with D possibly TRBD1 on 5 matching bases. CDR1 DFQATT and CDR2 SNEGSKA come from the germline V gene (reference sequence). CDR3 length: 15 residues. The V end lost 6 bases, the J end lost 4 bases, and 21 bases lay between the germline ends. The CDR3 is CSARTPNPLGYGYTF. For the CDR3, the DNA is TGCAGTGCCAGGACACCTAATCCGCTAGGCTATGGCTACACCTTC.

This clonotype showed up many times. The chain employs TRBV11-2 and TRBJ2-5; 8 nucleotides align to TRBD2. J gave up 1 base and V 1 base, and 8 bases lay outside the gene matches. The CDR3 contains 17 residues. Germline loops: CDR1 SGHAT, CDR2 FQNNGV. DNA for the CDR3: TGTGCCAGCAGCTTAGCAGGAAGTAGCGGGGCCCAAGAGACCCAGTACTTC. It is translated as CASSLAGSSGAQETQYF.